Listed below are T cell receptor beta chains from one sample, sequenced in a study of graft-versus-host responses after intestinal transplantation. Antigen specificity for these receptors is unknown. Sequencing was performed with immunoSEQ multiplex PCR; in TCRdb, only in-frame clones are kept and a portion is missing. The data contain tens of thousands of clones, roughly 94% of them singletons. The sample in question was unstimulated CD8+ T cells sorted from spleen or lymph node cells, obtained before intestinal transplant. The receptors come from a human donor who received an intestinal transplant. Both conserved end residues are part of each CDR3.

>TRBV4-1|TRBJ2-7|14
CASSQVQGTYEQYF
>TRBV9|TRBJ2-5|14
CASSAYSGEETQYF
>TRBV27|TRBJ1-2|15
CASSLTGPGNYGYTF
>TRBV11-3|TRBJ1-1|15
CASSTRTGVNTEAFF
>TRBV28|TRBJ2-7|15
CASSLGRRGTYEQYF
>TRBV15|TRBJ1-1|15
CATSVSRQPATEAFF
>TRBV4-1|TRBJ2-2|15
CASSQAEGYPGELFF
>TRBV27|TRBJ2-3|15
CASSFGLQRTDTQYF
>TRBV14|TRBJ2-1|15
CASSRTGWRHNEQFF
>TRBV2|TRBJ2-5|16
CASSEGTGGVQETQYF
>TRBV13|TRBJ2-1|16
CASSWTSGSSYNEQFF
>TRBV7-6|TRBJ1-1|16
CASSLGDRGGSGEAFF
>TRBV30|TRBJ2-7|14
CAWSSQGPYYEQYF
>TRBV7-9|TRBJ2-1|16
CASSYQQGQGVNEQFF
>TRBV27|TRBJ2-1|15
CASSPDRSSYNEQFF
>TRBV6-5|TRBJ2-2|14
CASSYLELTGELFF
>TRBV5-1|TRBJ1-1|11
CASNTGDGAFF
>TRBV27|TRBJ1-3|18
CASSPNRDRTSSGNTIYF
>TRBV6-6|TRBJ1-1|13
CASSYSTGEEAFF
>TRBV29-1|TRBJ1-5|12
CSVATANQPQHF
>TRBV19|TRBJ2-7|15
CASSPYGGGTYEQYF
>TRBV6-4|TRBJ2-1|13
CASSDGLGNEQFF
>TRBV5-1|TRBJ2-2|14
CASSPGLFTGELFF
>TRBV7-9|TRBJ2-1|17
CASSSLWTSGILDEQFF
>TRBV19|TRBJ1-5|16
CASTFRGGGGNQPQHF
>TRBV5-6|.|13
CASSFGSRYEQYF
>TRBV10-2|TRBJ1-5|13
CASAHGHNQPQHF
>TRBV14|TRBJ2-1|16
CASSQDRTGSDFGQFF
>TRBV9|TRBJ2-7|14
CASSPQGPSYEQYF
>TRBV15|TRBJ2-1|16
CATSRDRSSGYNEQFF
>TRBV9|TRBJ1-1|12
CASSPGDRATFF
>TRBV2|TRBJ2-7|18
CASRESPVAGTGAYEQYF
>TRBV27|TRBJ1-2|13
CASSTNRNYGYTF
>TRBV29-1|TRBJ1-2|11
CSVEDQGGYTF
>TRBV27|TRBJ2-3|11
CASSWGAEQYF
>TRBV6-1|TRBJ2-2|16
CASSEGLRPNTGELFF
>TRBV5-5|TRBJ2-7|12
CASSWDSYEQYF
>TRBV29-1|TRBJ2-1|14
CSASGTEVRNEQFF
>TRBV7-8|TRBJ2-7|15
CASSPRREGFYEQYF
>TRBV6-5|TRBJ2-5|13
CASSSWTGETQYF
>TRBV7-2|TRBJ1-1|13
CASSFGNLVEAFF
>TRBV30|TRBJ2-3|15
CAWDQRDRSTDTQYF
>TRBV10-2|TRBJ1-2|14
CASSEGRVSDGYTF
>TRBV27|TRBJ2-1|15
CASSPSGIAYNEQFF
>TRBV28|TRBJ2-5|15
CASSFLREGQETQYF
>TRBV14|TRBJ2-4|16
CASSQRGPGTDNIQYF
>TRBV29-1|TRBJ1-2|13
CSVWAGAFYGYTF
>TRBV5-6|TRBJ1-1|13
CASSWLGFTEAFF
>TRBV6-5|TRBJ1-2|15
CASSPYKVFNYGYTF
>TRBV27|TRBJ1-2|15
CASSSRGGMGYGYTF
>TRBV27|TRBJ2-1|21
CASSPTPGLAGGGSSYNEQFF
>TRBV10-3|TRBJ2-7|12
CAISESGYEQYF
>TRBV15|.|13
CATSRDSPYEQYF
>TRBV7-9|TRBJ2-1|16
CASSPATGGSYNEQFF
>TRBV19|TRBJ2-3|15
CASSLAGGWADTQYF
>TRBV7-8|TRBJ1-2|14
CASSETGLRDGYTF
>TRBV4-1|TRBJ1-2|12
CASSQDLVGYTF
>TRBV18|TRBJ1-5|14
CASSPEQGVQPQHF
>TRBV27|TRBJ2-1|14
CASSLSPLADEQFF
>TRBV7-8|TRBJ2-7|14
CASSLAGQPYEQYF